This TCR beta chain was retrieved from a study of cytomegalovirus exposure and HLA in healthy donors. The donors were members of the validation cohort, which comprised 120 subjects and was separate from the first cohort of 730 or so subjects. Per the germline V gene, CDR1 is MDHEN and CDR2 is SYDVKM. Trimming removed 2 bases from V and 5 bases from J, with 18 bases in between. The CDR3 covers 16 residues. Sequencing used immunoSEQ multiplex PCR; TCRdb keeps in-frame clones, though not all of them. The table has about 130,000 clones, around 80% seen once; the top ten hold just under 30%. Notes on this clone: The antigen is undetermined.

Notes on the study in general: Some TCR beta chains (over 150 of them) were listed as cytomegalovirus-associated. High sensitivity and specificity were reportedly achieved when the classifier diagnosed cytomegalovirus status.

The V and J genes are TRBV28 and TRBJ2-5; possible D gene TRBD2, 6 bases. This TCR was sampled from a man under 40 in good health and CMV-seropositive. The sample comprised PBMCs. The CDR3 coding sequence is TGTGCCAGCAGTTTAATAGGCCAGGGAGGCCTCGAGACCCAGTACTTC. Its protein product is CASSLIGQGGLETQYF.